This paragraph covers one TCR beta chain sequence. The data derive from a study of blood T cell repertoires in COVID-19. Study processing details: Reference gene primers were amplified, and this amplification served to estimate nucleated cell counts. The protocol was immunoSEQ multiplex PCR, while the TCRdb copy is restricted to in-frame clones and leaves out a portion. The V and J calls and clone size were taken over from that table, and D and trimming were inferred from the DNA. The table has more than 300,000 clones, around 90% seen once. CDR3 size: 15 residues. V was trimmed by 0 bases and J by 3 bases, leaving 12 bases between them. CDR1 is GTSNPN, CDR2 SVGIG, per germline (reference sequence).

The genes are TRBV30 and TRBJ1-5; D possibly corresponds to TRBD1 (6 bases). Sequenced material: peripheral blood. This sequence was found in a woman in her 40s with COVID-19, enrolled during active disease. CDR3: CAWSVRGGYNQPQHF. CDR3 DNA sequence: TGTGCCTGGAGTGTCAGGGGCGGGTACAATCAGCCCCAGCATTTT.